Presented here are 23 T cell receptor beta chains from one specimen sequenced in a study of blood T cell repertoires in COVID-19. Clones were read by immunoSEQ multiplex PCR, and TCRdb kept only the in-frame ones, dropping some. The sample holds 200,000 to 250,000 clones, around 90% seen once. Sequencing was performed on peripheral blood. Receptors were obtained from a man aged 55 to 69 who had recovered from COVID-19.

The chain is built from TRBV18 and TRBJ1-1; 9 nucleotides match TRBD1. V lost 3 bases to trimming and J lost 5 bases; unmatched junction nucleotides: 10. This CDR3 is built from 16 residues. Germline values: CDR1 KGHSH, CDR2 LQKENI. CDR3 region: CASSPVPGQGWTEAFF. The CDR3 bases are TGTGCCAGCTCACCGGTCCCGGGACAGGGTTGGACTGAAGCTTTCTTT.

This clone appeared a single time. V usage is TRBV29-1 and J usage is TRBJ1-1; 11 nucleotides align to TRBD1. V gave up 6 bases and J gave up 4 bases; unmatched junction bases: 13. CDR1 is SQVTM, CDR2 ANQGSEA, per germline. This CDR3 spans 16 amino acids. CDR3 nucleotides: TGCAGCGTAGAGGACAGGGGGCAGGTAGTGGGCACTGAAGCTTTCTTT. It encodes CSVEDRGQVVGTEAFF.

The J gene is TRBJ2-1, the V gene TRBV9; weak D call: TRBD1 (5 bases). The CDR3 totals 11 residues. Germline V gene lookup returns CDR1 SGDLS and CDR2 YYNGEE. The V end was cut by 2 bases, the J end by 13 bases, with 10 bases between. CDR3 sequence (DNA): TGTGCCAGCAGCGTTCAGGGCGACCAGTTCTTC. Protein: CASSVQGDQFF.

The rearrangement joins TRBV19 to TRBJ2-3; TRBD2 might be the D (6 bases). Germline assignment: CDR1 LNHDA and CDR2 SQIVND (reference sequence). This CDR3 region has 15 residues. The V end lost 1 base, the J end lost 2 bases, and 10 bases lay between the germline ends. The CDR3 nucleotides are TGTGCCAGTAGTATAGCGCTAGCGCACACAGATACGCAGTATTTT. It is translated as CASSIALAHTDTQYF.

Note on this clone: Relative to the germline gene, one junction end is altered; a read error may explain this. The gene calls are TRBV12-3 or TRBV12-4 and TRBJ2-1; D perhaps matches TRBD1 (6 bases). The CDR3 is 12 residues long. The CDR3 sequence: CASSLGTVQCLF. As DNA, the CDR3 is TGTGCCAGCAGTTTAGGGACAGTACAATGCCTCTTC.

The genes are TRBV7-9 and TRBJ2-5; 7 bases line up with TRBD1. Trimming at V came to 2 bases and at J to 1 base, leaving 1 base not matched to a gene. Germline assignment: CDR1 SEHNR and CDR2 FQNEAQ (reference sequence). This CDR3 region has 14 residues. CDR3 nucleotides: TGTGCCAGCAGCTTAAGGGGGCTCCAAGAGACCCAGTACTTC. Protein product: CASSLRGLQETQYF.

This chain connects TRBV5-1 to TRBJ2-2; D is perhaps TRBD2 (6 bases). The germline gives CDR1 SGHRS, CDR2 YFSETQ. V dropped 3 bases and J dropped 4 bases, with 10 bases sitting between them. The CDR3 loop spans 14 amino acids. This chain's CDR3 is CASSSGLLTGELFF. DNA of the CDR3: TGCGCCAGCAGCTCGGGACTGCTCACCGGGGAGCTGTTTTTT.

This sequence joins TRBV21-1 and TRBJ1-5; the D call in the table, TRBD1, was not verified against the DNA. TRBV21-1 is marked as a pseudogene. This CDR3 is 17 amino acids long. The chain's CDR3 is CASSPTSGQGTNQPQHF. CDR3 in DNA: TGTGCCAGCAGCCCTACCTCAGGACAGGGGACCAATCAGCCCCAGCATTTT.

The rearrangement links TRBV7-3 to TRBJ1-1; 7 bases are shared with TRBD1. The V gene end was trimmed by 6 bases and the J gene end by 1 base; junction bases not matched to a gene: 2. The CDR3 has 13 residues. Germline loops: CDR1 SGHTA, CDR2 FQGTGA. The CDR3 DNA sequence: TGTGCCAGCAGGCAGGGGGGGAACACTGAAGCTTTCTTT. It codes for CASRQGGNTEAFF.

The chain links TRBV18 to TRBJ1-1; TRBD1 matches at 8 bases. CDR3 length: 18 residues. The J segment lost 0 bases and the V segment lost 2 bases, leaving 11 bases of the junction unmatched. Germline CDR1 is KGHSH and CDR2 is LQKENI. CDR3 residues: CASSPSSGTGKVNTEAFF. The DNA for the CDR3 is TGTGCCAGCTCACCAAGCTCCGGGACAGGAAAGGTGAACACTGAAGCTTTCTTT. The full variable domain, its missing parts supplied by reference TRBV18 and TRBJ1-1, is NAGVMQNPRHLVRRRGQEARLRCSPMKGHSHVYWYRQLPEEGLKFMVYLQKENIIDESGMPKERFSAEFPKEGPSILRIQQVVRGDSAAYFCASSPSSGTGKVNTEAFFGQGTRLTVV.

A single count supports this clone. The genes are TRBV9 and TRBJ1-1; D gene ambiguous. The ends were cut back, 4 bases at V and 4 bases at J, with 17 bases in the middle. This CDR3 region has 15 residues. CDR1 SGDLS and CDR2 YYNGEE come from the germline V gene. Here the CDR3 reads CASSPTIALATEAFF. The DNA of the CDR3 is TGTGCCAGCAGCCCGACAATTGCCTTGGCCACTGAAGCTTTCTTT.

The rearrangement uses TRBV7-3 and TRBJ1-1; TRBD1 might be the D (5 bases). The CDR3 sequence is 13 residues long. V was cut by 4 bases and J by 4 bases, with 10 bases left in between. Germline lookup yields CDR1 SGHTA and CDR2 FQGTGA. DNA for the CDR3: TGTGCCAGCAGCTGGACGGGGGGCACTGAAGCTTTCTTT. This codes for CASSWTGGTEAFF.

This chain uses TRBV4-2 with TRBJ2-7; a possible D gene is TRBD1 (6 bases). Germline values: CDR1 LGHNA, CDR2 YNFKEQ. The V gene lost 3 bases and the J gene lost 4 bases, with 13 bases spanning the gap. The length of the CDR3 is 14 residues. This CDR3 reads CASSQTGRGYEQYF. The CDR3 DNA reads as TGTGCCAGCAGCCAGACAGGACGCGGATACGAGCAGTACTTC.

The chain recombines TRBV7-2 with TRBJ1-3, with a possible D match to TRBD1 (5 bases). Germline loops: CDR1 SGHTA, CDR2 FQGNSA. Deletions cut 8 bases from V and 4 bases from J, with 21 bases between. The CDR3 contains 16 residues. This chain's CDR3 is CASEPRREGPGNTIYF. The DNA for the CDR3 is TGTGCCAGCGAACCACGGCGGGAGGGGCCCGGAAACACCATATATTTT.

The chain couples TRBV19 to TRBJ2-2; the D gene is possibly TRBD2 (6 bases). Germline V gene lookup returns CDR1 LNHDA and CDR2 SQIVND (reference sequence). The V gene lost 4 bases and the J gene lost 2 bases, with 8 bases spanning the gap. The CDR3 contains 14 residues. The CDR3 region is CASSTGLNTGELFF. As DNA, the CDR3 is TGTGCCAGTAGTACGGGACTTAACACCGGGGAGCTGTTTTTT. Full variable domain (remainder filled in from reference TRBV19 and TRBJ2-2): DGGITQSPKYLFRKEGQNVTLSCEQNLNHDAMYWYRQDPGQGLRLIYYSQIVNDFQKGDIAEGYSVSREKKESFPLTVTSAQKNPTAFYLCASSTGLNTGELFFGEGSRLTVL.

The chain joins TRBV27 to TRBJ2-6; D ambiguous. V lost 4 bases, J lost 12 bases, and 7 bases lay in between. Germline CDR1 and CDR2: MNHEY and SMNVEV (reference sequence). The CDR3 spans 11 residues. Here the CDR3 DNA reads TGTGCCAGCAGTTCCCCCGGCGTCCTGACTTTC. This encodes CASSSPGVLTF.

This chain joins TRBV7-2 and TRBJ2-4; no clear D gene. Trimming cost V 2 bases and J 0 bases, with 8 bases left between them. This CDR3 spans 15 amino acids. CDR1 SGHTA and CDR2 FQGNSA come from the germline V gene. CDR3 region: CASSLPGIAKNIQYF. CDR3 nucleotide sequence: TGTGCCAGCAGCTTACCCGGTATAGCCAAAAACATTCAGTACTTC.

The chain is built from TRBV3-1 (or the pseudogene TRBV3-2) and TRBJ2-2, with unresolved D. Germline CDR1 and CDR2: LGHDT and YNNKEL (reference sequence). V lost 4 bases and J lost 0, with 9 bases in between. The CDR3 is 15 amino acids. The CDR3 region is CASSREHANTGELFF. The CDR3 bases are TGTGCCAGCAGCCGAGAACACGCGAACACCGGGGAGCTGTTTTTT.

The chain has TRBV18 and TRBJ2-7; 7 bases fit TRBD2. V lost 2 bases, J lost 4 bases, and 8 bases stayed unmatched. This CDR3 comprises 15 residues. The germline CDR1 and CDR2 sequences are KGHSH and LQKENI. DNA for the CDR3: TGTGCCAGCTCACCATTGGGAGGGAAACAATACGAGCAGTACTTC. Its translation is CASSPLGGKQYEQYF.

The rearrangement uses TRBV7-8 and TRBJ2-3; a weak D match, TRBD1 (5 bases). Trimming removed 1 base from V and 3 bases from J, with 14 bases in between. The CDR3 has 16 amino acids. Germline V gene sequence: CDR1 SGHVS, CDR2 FQNEAQ. The CDR3 region has the DNA TGTGCCAGCAGCTTAGTGGCCGGCAGGGTTACAGATACGCAGTATTTT. Translating it yields CASSLVAGRVTDTQYF.

J is TRBJ1-3 and V is TRBV5-5; D is undetermined. V gave up 3 bases and J gave up 1 base, with 11 bases separating them. CDR3 length: 15 amino acids. The germline gives CDR1 SGHKS, CDR2 YYEKEE (reference sequence). The CDR3 nucleotides read TGTGCCAGCAGCTCTCTGTTAGTTTCTGGAAACACCATATATTTT. Its protein is CASSSLLVSGNTIYF.

The V gene is TRBV7-6, the J gene TRBJ2-7; 10 bases fit TRBD1. CDR1 is SGHVS, CDR2 FNYEAQ, per germline. Trimming removed 0 bases from V and 4 bases from J; junction bases left unmatched: 3. This CDR3 has 15 amino acids. CDR3 amino acids: CASSLARDRGYEQYF. The CDR3 bases are TGTGCCAGCAGCTTAGCTCGGGACAGGGGTTACGAGCAGTACTTC.

This clone came up a few times. The genes are TRBV3-1 (or the pseudogene TRBV3-2) and TRBJ1-6; a possible D gene is TRBD1 (6 bases). Germline V gives CDR1 LGHDT, CDR2 YNNKEL (reference sequence). V lost 5 bases, J lost 2 bases, and 10 bases lay in between. The CDR3 covers 15 residues. The CDR3 region is CASSSRTAYNSPLHF. CDR3 nucleotide sequence: TGTGCCAGCAGCTCCCGGACAGCCTATAATTCACCCCTCCACTTT.